Given below is one T cell receptor beta chain in context. This clonotype occurred many times. This receptor's antigen is unknown. Per-base qualities were not stored, and no clone one base away is much larger. Every donor was a healthy Caucasian. Three pairs of female monozygotic twins, all aged about 18 to 30 years, were included in the twin cohort. The RNA used for TCR libraries was isolated from peripheral blood mononuclear cells. The CDR3 measures 13 amino acids from cysteine to phenylalanine. This entry keeps only the CDR3 DNA: 39 bases, framed from base 1. The germline V gene encodes CDR1 DFQATT and CDR2 SNEGSKA (reference sequence). The germline ends are 11 bases apart after V is trimmed by 2 bases and J by 4 bases. This sample was taken from a study of identical twins (dated by TCRdb to 2016 to 2017). A note on the overall study: To test whether fetal clonotypes persist, this study deep-sequenced TCR alpha and beta repertoires from monozygotic twins, from unrelated adults of various ages, and from cord blood. To rule out contamination, replicate twin experiments were performed at different times with different library preparation protocols.

The paper's findings and limits, for the study overall: Abundant cord blood beta clonotypes had fewer insertions, young adult naive repertoires showed a similar but weaker trend, and memory repertoires showed no such trend. A weaker excess of twin sharing was found in beta out-of-frame sequences because the signal-to-noise ratio was lowered by fewer shared sequences. Compared with coincidental sharing between unrelated individuals, out-of-frame TCR alpha sequences shared between twins had an excess of sequences with low generation probability. Zero-insertion analyses could be partly confounded by invariant T cells such as MAIT and iNKT, though diverse VJ usage argued against such confounding for most clonotypes. Out-of-frame TCR alpha sharing in monozygotic twins was systematically underestimated by recombination models, whereas sharing between unrelated individuals was in agreement with the recombination models. Because the same donors could not be followed over many years, conclusions were based on cross-sectional statistical analysis.

Receptor amplification or capture employed 5' RACE. These reads were obtained on an Illumina HiSeq 2000. A universal primer binding site was introduced by template switching, and a unique molecular identifier was present in the final cDNA, enabling accurate counting of TCR cDNA molecules. Specific primers in the conserved constant-segment region were used to synthesize first-strand cDNA for TCR alpha and beta chains. To control for contamination, every cDNA library was double barcoded, receiving both a SMART-Mk sample barcode and Illumina barcodes. Two successive PCR steps introduced TruSeq adapter sequences along with Illumina sample barcodes. The Illumina HiSeq platform was used with custom primers to sequence TCR alpha and beta cDNA libraries. Processing in the source paper ran as follows. MiGEC was used to process raw reads and extract unique molecular identifiers, and MiXCR was used to find CDR3 positions. For each individual, recombination models were inferred using an EM algorithm with the repgenHMM and IGoR tools. Shared clonotypes were analyzed with the tcR package in R, and sharing was normalized by the product of cloneset sizes. To study raw recombination without the effects of thymic and clonal selection, out-of-frame nonproductive sequences were analyzed. TCRdb reanalyzed the raw reads on its own, using fastp at Q25 for trimming and MiXCR for clone calling, and kept in-frame beta chains. One record per CDR3 amino acid sequence lists the most common genes and DNA. For this entry, the V and J calls and clone size follow TCRdb and not the study's own pipeline. Present in this sample are some 630,000 distinct CDR3 sequences, roughly 6.6% of which were seen just once. Together, the top ten hold over 1.5% of the sample.

Separately, the same data were catalogued under a study of yellow fever vaccine responses in identical twins. As described in the second report: According to the authors, in identical twins the way T cells responded to vaccination appeared partly convergent and partly personalized. Focusing on identical twins, the study followed the T cell clones that responded to the vaccine, and did so with precision.

The sequencing input was PBMCs. The sequence came from a woman aged 18-29 years in good health. The chain joins TRBV20-1 to TRBJ1-2; the D gene lacks a confident call. The CDR3 protein sequence reads: CSARSGGSYGYTF. The nucleotide sequence reads TGCAGTGCTAGATCAGGAGGCAGCTATGGCTACACCTTC.